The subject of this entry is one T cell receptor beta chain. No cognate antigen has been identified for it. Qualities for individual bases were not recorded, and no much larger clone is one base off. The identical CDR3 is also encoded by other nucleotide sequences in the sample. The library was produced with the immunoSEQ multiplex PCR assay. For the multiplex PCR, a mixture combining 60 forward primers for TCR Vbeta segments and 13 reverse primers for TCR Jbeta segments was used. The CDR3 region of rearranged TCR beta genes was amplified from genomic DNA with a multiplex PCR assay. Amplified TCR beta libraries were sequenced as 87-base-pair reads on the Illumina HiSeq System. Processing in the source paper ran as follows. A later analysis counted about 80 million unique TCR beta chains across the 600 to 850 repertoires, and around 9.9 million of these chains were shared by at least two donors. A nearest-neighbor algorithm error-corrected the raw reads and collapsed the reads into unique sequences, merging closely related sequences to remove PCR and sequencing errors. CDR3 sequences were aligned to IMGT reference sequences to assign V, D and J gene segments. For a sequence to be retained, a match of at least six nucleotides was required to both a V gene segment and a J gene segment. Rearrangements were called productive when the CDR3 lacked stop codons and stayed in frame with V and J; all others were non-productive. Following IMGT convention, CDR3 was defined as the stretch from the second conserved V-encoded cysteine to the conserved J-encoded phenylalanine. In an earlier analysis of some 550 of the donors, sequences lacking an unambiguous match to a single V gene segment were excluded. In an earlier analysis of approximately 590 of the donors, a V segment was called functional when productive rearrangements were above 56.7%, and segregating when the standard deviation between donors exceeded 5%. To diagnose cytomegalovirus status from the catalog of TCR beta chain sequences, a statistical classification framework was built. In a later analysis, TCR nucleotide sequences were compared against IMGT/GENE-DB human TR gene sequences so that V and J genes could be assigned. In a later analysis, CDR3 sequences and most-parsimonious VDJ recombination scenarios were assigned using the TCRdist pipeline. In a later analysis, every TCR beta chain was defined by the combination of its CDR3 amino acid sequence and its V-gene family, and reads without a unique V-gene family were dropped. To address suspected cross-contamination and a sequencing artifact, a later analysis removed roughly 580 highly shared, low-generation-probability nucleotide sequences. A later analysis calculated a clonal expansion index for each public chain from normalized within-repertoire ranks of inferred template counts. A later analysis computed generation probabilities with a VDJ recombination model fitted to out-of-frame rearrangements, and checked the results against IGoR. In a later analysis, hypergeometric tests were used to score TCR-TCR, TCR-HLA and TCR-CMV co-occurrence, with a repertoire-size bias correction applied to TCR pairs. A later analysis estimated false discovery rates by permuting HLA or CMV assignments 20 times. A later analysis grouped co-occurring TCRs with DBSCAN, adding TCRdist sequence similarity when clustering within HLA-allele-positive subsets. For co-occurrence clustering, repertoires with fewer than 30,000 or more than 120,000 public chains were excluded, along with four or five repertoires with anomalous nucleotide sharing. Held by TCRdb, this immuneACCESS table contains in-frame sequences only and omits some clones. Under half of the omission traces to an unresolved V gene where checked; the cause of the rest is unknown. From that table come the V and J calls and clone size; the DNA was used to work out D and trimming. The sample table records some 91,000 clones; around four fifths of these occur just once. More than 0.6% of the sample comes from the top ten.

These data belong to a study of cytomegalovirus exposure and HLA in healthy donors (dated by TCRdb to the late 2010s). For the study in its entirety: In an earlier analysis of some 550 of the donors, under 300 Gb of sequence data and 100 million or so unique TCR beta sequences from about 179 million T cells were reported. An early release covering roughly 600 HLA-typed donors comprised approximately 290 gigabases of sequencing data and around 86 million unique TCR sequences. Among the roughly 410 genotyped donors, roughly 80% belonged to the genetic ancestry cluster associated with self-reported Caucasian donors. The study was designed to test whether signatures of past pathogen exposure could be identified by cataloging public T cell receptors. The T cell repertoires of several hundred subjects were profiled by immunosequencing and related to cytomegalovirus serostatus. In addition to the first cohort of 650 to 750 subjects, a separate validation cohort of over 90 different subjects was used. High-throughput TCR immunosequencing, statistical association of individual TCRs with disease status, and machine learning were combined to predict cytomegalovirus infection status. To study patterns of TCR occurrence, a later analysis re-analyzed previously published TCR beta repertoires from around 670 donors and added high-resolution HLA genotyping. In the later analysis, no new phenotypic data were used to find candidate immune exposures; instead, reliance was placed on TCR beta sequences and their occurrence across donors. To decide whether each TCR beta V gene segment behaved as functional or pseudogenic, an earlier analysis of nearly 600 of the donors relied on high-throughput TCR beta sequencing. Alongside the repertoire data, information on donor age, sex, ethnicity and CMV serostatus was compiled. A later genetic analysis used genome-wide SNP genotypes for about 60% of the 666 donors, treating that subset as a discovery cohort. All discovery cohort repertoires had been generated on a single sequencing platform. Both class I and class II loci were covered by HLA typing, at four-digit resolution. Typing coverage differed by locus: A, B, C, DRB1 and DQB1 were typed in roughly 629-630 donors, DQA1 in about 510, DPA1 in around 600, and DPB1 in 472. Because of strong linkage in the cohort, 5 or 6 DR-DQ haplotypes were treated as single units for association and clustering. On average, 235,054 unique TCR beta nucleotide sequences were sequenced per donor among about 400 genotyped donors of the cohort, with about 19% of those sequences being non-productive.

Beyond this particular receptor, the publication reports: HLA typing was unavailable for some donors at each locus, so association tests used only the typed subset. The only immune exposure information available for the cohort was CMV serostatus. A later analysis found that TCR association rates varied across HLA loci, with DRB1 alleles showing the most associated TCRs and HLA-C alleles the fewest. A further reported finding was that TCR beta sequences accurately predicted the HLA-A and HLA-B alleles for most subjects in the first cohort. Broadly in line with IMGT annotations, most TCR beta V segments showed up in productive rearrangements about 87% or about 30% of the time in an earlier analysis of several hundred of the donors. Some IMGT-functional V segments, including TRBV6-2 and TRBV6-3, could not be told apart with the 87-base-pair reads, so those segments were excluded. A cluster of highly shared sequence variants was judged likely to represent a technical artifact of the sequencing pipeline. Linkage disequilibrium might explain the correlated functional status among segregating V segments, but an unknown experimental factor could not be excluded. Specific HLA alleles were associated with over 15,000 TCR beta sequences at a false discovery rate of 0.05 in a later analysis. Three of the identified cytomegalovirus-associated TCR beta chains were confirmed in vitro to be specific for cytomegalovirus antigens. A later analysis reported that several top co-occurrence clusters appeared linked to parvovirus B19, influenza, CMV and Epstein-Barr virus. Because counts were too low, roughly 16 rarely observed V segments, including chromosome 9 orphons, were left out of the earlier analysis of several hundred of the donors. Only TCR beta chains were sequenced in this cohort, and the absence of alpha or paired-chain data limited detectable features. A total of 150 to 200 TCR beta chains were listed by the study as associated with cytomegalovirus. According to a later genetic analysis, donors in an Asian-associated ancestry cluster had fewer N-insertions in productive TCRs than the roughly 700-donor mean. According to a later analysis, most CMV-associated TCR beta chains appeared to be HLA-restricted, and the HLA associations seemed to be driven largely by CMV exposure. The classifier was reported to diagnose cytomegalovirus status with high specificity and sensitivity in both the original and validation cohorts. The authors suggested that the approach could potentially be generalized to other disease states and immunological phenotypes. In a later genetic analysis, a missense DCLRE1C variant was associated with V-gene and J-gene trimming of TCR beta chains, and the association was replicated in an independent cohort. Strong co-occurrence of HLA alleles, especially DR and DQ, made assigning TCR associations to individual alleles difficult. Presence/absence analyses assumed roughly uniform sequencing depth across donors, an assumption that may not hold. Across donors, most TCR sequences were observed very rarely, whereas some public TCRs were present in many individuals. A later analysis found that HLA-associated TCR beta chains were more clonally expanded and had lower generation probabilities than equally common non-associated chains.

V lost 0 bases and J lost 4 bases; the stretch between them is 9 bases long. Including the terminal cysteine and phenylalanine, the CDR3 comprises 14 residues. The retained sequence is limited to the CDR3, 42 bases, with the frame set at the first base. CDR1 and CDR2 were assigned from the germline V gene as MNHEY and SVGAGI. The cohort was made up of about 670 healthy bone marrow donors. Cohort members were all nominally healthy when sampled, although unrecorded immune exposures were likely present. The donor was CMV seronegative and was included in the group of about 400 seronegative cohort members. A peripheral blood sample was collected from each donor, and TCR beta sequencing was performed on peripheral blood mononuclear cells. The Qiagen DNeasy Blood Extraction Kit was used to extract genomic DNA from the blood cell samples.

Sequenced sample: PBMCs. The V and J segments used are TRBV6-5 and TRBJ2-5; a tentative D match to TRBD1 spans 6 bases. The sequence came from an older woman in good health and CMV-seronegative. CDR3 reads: CASSYSQGRETQYF. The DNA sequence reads TGTGCCAGCAGTTACTCCCAGGGGAGAGAGACCCAGTACTTC.